A single sample is the source of the 29 T cell receptor beta chains below, sequenced in a study of tumor-infiltrating lymphocytes in oesophageal squamous cell carcinoma. TCRdb processed the PCR reads anew with MiXCR; each CDR3 protein has one entry. The table includes 9,500 to 15,000 distinct CDR3 sequences, roughly three fifths detected once. The sample was esophageal tumor tissue. These receptors were obtained from a female donor with esophageal squamous cell carcinoma.

This clonotype has only one observation. J is TRBJ2-7 and V is TRBV7-3, with 8 bases that match TRBD2. V was pared by 4 bases and J by 7 bases, with 0 bases of the junction left unmatched. The CDR3 totals 11 residues. The V gene's germline CDR1 is SGHTA and CDR2 FQGTGA. The CDR3 nucleotides read TGTGCCAGCAGCTCTAGCGGGGAGCAGTACTTC. Its translation is CASSSSGEQYF.

The chain joins TRBV24-1 to TRBJ2-5; 8 bases align to TRBD1. The J call may not be correct, given that the DNA end is closer to TRBJ2-1. CDR3 size: 15 residues. Per germline, CDR1 KGHDR and CDR2 SFDVKD. The chain's CDR3 is CATSVGGQARNEQFF. Written as DNA, the CDR3 is TGTGCCACCAGTGTGGGGGGACAGGCCCGCAATGAGCAGTTCTTC.

Only one count was recorded for this clonotype. The chain carries TRBV27 and TRBJ2-3, with D hard to call. Germline CDR1 is MNHEY and CDR2 is SMNVEV (reference sequence). Deletions cut 2 bases from V and 7 bases from J, with 19 bases between. The CDR3 loop spans 16 amino acids. In DNA form, the CDR3 reads TGTGCCAGCAGTTTACCCCCCACAACCACTGGGAATACGCAGTATTTT. This translates into CASSLPPTTTGNTQYF.

This clonotype has a count of ten or more. The chain combines TRBV7-6 with TRBJ2-1, with TRBD2 as a possible D gene (7 bases). The germline V gene has CDR1 SGHVS and CDR2 FNYEAQ. CDR3 length equals 17 residues. V gave up 1 base and J gave up 0 bases, with 13 bases separating them. The DNA for the CDR3 is TGTGCCAGCAGCTTAGGGGGCGGGGGACACTCCTACAATGAGCAGTTCTTC. Its translation is CASSLGGGGHSYNEQFF. Complete variable domain (other parts from reference TRBV7-6 and TRBJ2-1): GAGVSQSPRYKVTKRGQDVALRCDPISGHVSLYWYRQALGQGPEFLTYFNYEAQQDKSGLPNDRFSAERPEGSISTLTIQRTEQRDSAMYRCASSLGGGGHSYNEQFFGPGTRLTVL.

The rearrangement links TRBV6-8 to TRBJ2-5, with 7 bases matching TRBD2. V lost 0 bases to trimming and J lost 2 bases; unmatched junction nucleotides: 6. The CDR3 is 16 amino acids. Germline CDR1 reads MNHGY; CDR2 reads SAAAGT. CDR3: CASSYSRAGPQETQYF. As DNA, the CDR3 is TGTGCCAGCAGTTACTCGAGAGCGGGGCCGCAAGAGACCCAGTACTTC.

This clonotype was observed many times. The V and J genes are TRBV24-1 and TRBJ1-2, with 8 bases that match TRBD1. With V trimmed by 4 bases and J by 5 bases, 8 bases remained unmatched. There are 15 residues in the CDR3. CDR1 KGHDR and CDR2 SFDVKD come from the germline V gene. The CDR3 nucleotides read TGTGCCACCAGTGACCCGGGGAGACAGGGGTATGGCTACACCTTC. It is translated as CATSDPGRQGYGYTF.

This chain joins TRBV7-6 and TRBJ2-1, with TRBD2 matching 12 bases. The J call may be incorrect, as the DNA end agrees better with TRBJ2-7. The CDR3 is 15 residues long. Germline assignment: CDR1 SGHVS and CDR2 FNYEAQ. The CDR3 protein is CASSRGLAGYNEQYF. For the CDR3, the DNA is TGTGCCAGCAGCAGGGGACTAGCGGGTTACAATGAGCAGTACTTC.

This chain uses TRBV27 with TRBJ1-1; D might be TRBD1 (6 bases). The DNA end is a closer match to TRBJ1-6, so the J assignment may be wrong. Germline loops: CDR1 MNHEY, CDR2 SMNVEV (reference sequence). This CDR3 is built from 16 residues. CDR3 amino acids: CASSTGAGSYNSPLHF. The CDR3 DNA sequence: TGTGCCAGCAGCACGGGGGCAGGCTCCTATAATTCACCCCTCCACTTT.

This clonotype is medium-sized (0.01 to 0.1%) by share. V is TRBV7-3 and J is TRBJ2-2; 12 nucleotides align to TRBD2. Germline trimming cut 0 bases from V and 5 bases from J; bases unmatched to any gene: 4. The CDR3 is 17 amino acids. Germline V gives CDR1 SGHTA, CDR2 FQGTGA. The CDR3 here is CASSLTWTSGKTGELFF. In nucleotides, the CDR3 is TGTGCCAGCAGCTTAACGTGGACTAGCGGGAAAACCGGGGAGCTGTTTTTT. The whole variable domain, remainder taken from reference TRBV7-3 and TRBJ2-2, is GAGVSQTPSNKVTEKGKYVELRCDPISGHTALYWYRQSLGQGPEFLIYFQGTGAADDSGLPNDRFFAVRPEGSVSTLKIQRTERGDSAVYLCASSLTWTSGKTGELFFGEGSRLTVL.

V gene TRBV10-3 combines with J gene TRBJ2-5, with 7 bases lining up with TRBD1. The assigned J gene may be wrong: the sequence end matches TRBJ2-7 better. The germline CDR1 and CDR2 sequences are ENHRY and SYGVKD. The CDR3 contains 11 residues. The CDR3 sequence: CAIRDSYEQYF. Written as DNA, the CDR3 is TGTGCCATCCGGGACAGCTACGAGCAGTACTTC.

This clonotype was detected many times. V is TRBV6-1 and J is TRBJ1-4, with 7 bases identical to TRBD1. Germline-derived CDR1 and CDR2 are MNHNS and SASEGT. After removal of 5 bases from V and 7 bases from J, the junction contained 13 bases not matched to a gene. The CDR3 runs to 16 residues. The CDR3 reads CASSLFRGTAIEKLFF. The CDR3 DNA reads TGTGCCAGCAGTCTATTTCGCGGGACAGCGATTGAAAAACTGTTTTTT.

This clonotype showed up just once. The chain carries TRBV7-8 and TRBJ2-4; D is unclear. The last part of the DNA fits TRBJ2-5 better; the J call may be wrong. The CDR3 has 13 residues. The germline CDR1 and CDR2 sequences are SGHVS and FQNEAQ. The CDR3 DNA follows: TGTGCCAGCAGGGTGGGGTTTTATGAGACCCAGTACTTC. This translates into CASRVGFYETQYF.

This clonotype turned up a few times. The chain is built from TRBV28 and TRBJ2-5; D possibly corresponds to TRBD1 (5 bases). The germline gives CDR1 MDHEN, CDR2 SYDVKM. This CDR3 is built from 13 residues. V gave up 3 bases and J gave up 4 bases, with 9 bases separating them. The CDR3 nucleotides are TGTGCCAGCAGTTTCGGACACATAGAGACCCAGTACTTC. Amino acids: CASSFGHIETQYF.

This clonotype has a count of ten or more. This sequence joins TRBV7-2 and TRBJ2-1, with D tentatively TRBD2 (5 bases). Germline V gene data show CDR1 as SGHTA and CDR2 as FQGNSA. The CDR3 has 10 amino acids. V was cut by 8 bases and J by 15 bases, with 14 bases left in between. The CDR3 sequence: CASGPRSGFF. The CDR3 DNA sequence: TGTGCCAGCGGACCGAGAAGCGGGTTCTTC.

There are a few counts of this clonotype. CDR3 region: CASSVKVDTEAFF. In DNA form, the CDR3 reads TGTGCCAGCAGCGTGAAAGTCGACACTGAAGCTTTCTTT. The chain carries TRBV7-3 and TRBJ1-1, with D unclear. The CDR3 covers 13 residues. V lost 5 bases to trimming and J lost 3 bases, with 10 bases between them. The germline CDR1 and CDR2 sequences are SGHTA and FQGTGA.

This clonotype has at least ten counts. The chain carries TRBV18 and TRBJ2-7; 7 bases fit TRBD2. Trimming removed 3 bases from V and 0 bases from J; junction bases left unmatched: 2. The CDR3 loop spans 14 amino acids. Germline V gives CDR1 KGHSH, CDR2 LQKENI. The CDR3 nucleotides are TGTGCCAGCTCACCTAGGGAGGGCTCCTACGAGCAGTACTTC. Translated: CASSPREGSYEQYF.

About this clonotype itself: The CDR3 does not close with the conserved phenylalanine or tryptophan, likely indicating a read error. It is unclear where the CDR3 begins or ends on the DNA, so no DNA is shown, and the CDR3 is as TCRdb lists it. V gene TRBV7-9 combines with J gene TRBJ2-3; the tabulated D call, TRBD2, remains unverified against the DNA. Germline CDR1 SEHNR, CDR2 FQNEAQ (reference sequence). With termini counted, the CDR3 has 15 amino acids. This CDR3 reads CASSPRAGETQYFGP.

This clonotype was seen at least ten times. The V gene is TRBV11-2, the J gene TRBJ2-1; D is possibly TRBD1 (6 bases). V lost 8 bases, J lost 0 bases, and 11 bases lay in between. Germline values: CDR1 SGHAT, CDR2 FQNNGV. The CDR3 consists of 14 residues. CDR3 nucleotides: TGTGCCAGCCGGCAGGGGTCCTCCTACAATGAGCAGTTCTTC. Translating it yields CASRQGSSYNEQFF.

This chain joins TRBV7-2 and TRBJ1-1; no clear D gene. The assigned J gene may be wrong: the sequence end matches TRBJ2-1 better. Germline assignment: CDR1 SGHTA and CDR2 FQGNSA. The CDR3 has 10 residues. The CDR3 region is CASGPKAQFF. The CDR3 DNA sequence: TGTGCCAGCGGACCGAAGGCCCAGTTCTTC.

Notes on this clonotype: Being one base from a much bigger clone, this may be a read error. The gene calls are TRBV28 and TRBJ2-1, with TRBD2 as a possible D gene (7 bases). Trimming took 8 bases from V and 10 from J, leaving 18 bases between them. The CDR3 covers 13 residues. The germline V gene encodes CDR1 MDHEN and CDR2 SYDVKM. This chain's CDR3 is CASGGGGSYEQFF. Here the CDR3 DNA reads TGTGCCAGCGGCGGGGGCGGTAGCTACGAGCAGTTCTTC.

Concerning this clonotype: This CDR3 is missing its conserved last phenylalanine or tryptophan, likely due to a read error. The DNA is left out, because the CDR3 cannot be placed on it with certainty; the CDR3 is given as TCRdb lists it. The chain carries TRBV7-2 and TRBJ1-1. Germline V lookup: CDR1 SGHTA, CDR2 FQGNSA. Ends included, the CDR3 has 14 residues. This CDR3 reads CASSLRVVSSSSVR.

This clonotype was observed at least ten times. CDR3 amino acids: CASVSPRDRGAGGYTF. As DNA, the CDR3 is TGTGCCAGCGTCTCCCCGAGGGACAGGGGGGCTGGTGGCTACACCTTC. The chain joins TRBV5-5 to TRBJ1-2; 11 bases match TRBD1. Germline V gene data show CDR1 as SGHKS and CDR2 as YYEKEE (reference sequence). The J segment lost 7 bases and the V segment lost 7 bases, leaving 15 bases of the junction unmatched. The CDR3 is made up of 16 amino acids.

The chain is built from TRBV11-2 and TRBJ2-4, with D perhaps TRBD1 (6 bases). V lost 4 bases and J lost 1, with 11 bases in between. The CDR3 spans 15 residues. Germline loops: CDR1 SGHAT, CDR2 FQNNGV. CDR3 DNA: TGTGCCAGCAGCTCACAGGGTTCGGCCAAAAACATTCAGTACTTC. Protein sequence: CASSSQGSAKNIQYF.

Only a few counts were recorded for this clonotype. The chain recombines TRBV12-3 or TRBV12-4 with TRBJ2-7; D is unclear. The DNA end is more similar to TRBJ2-5, so the J call may be wrong. CDR3 size: 14 residues. DNA for the CDR3: TGTGCCAGCAGTTCCGAGGCTAATAGGGAGACCCAGTACTTC. Translating it yields CASSSEANRETQYF.

This clonotype was recorded a few times. The V and J genes are TRBV7-6 and TRBJ2-4; D unclear. V lost 5 bases and J 9 bases, leaving 17 bases between the germline ends. Germline CDR1 SGHVS, CDR2 FNYEAQ. This CDR3 comprises 14 residues. In DNA form, the CDR3 reads TGTGCCAGCAGCCCGGGTTTGCCTTTGGGCATTCAGTACTTC. It codes for CASSPGLPLGIQYF. Full variable domain (remainder filled in from reference TRBV7-6 and TRBJ2-4): GAGVSQSPRYKVTKRGQDVALRCDPISGHVSLYWYRQALGQGPEFLTYFNYEAQQDKSGLPNDRFSAERPEGSISTLTIQRTEQRDSAMYRCASSPGLPLGIQYFGAGTRLSVL.

In its sample, this clonotype ranks as medium-sized. J is TRBJ1-5 and V is TRBV28; D remains unclear. The germline V gene has CDR1 MDHEN and CDR2 SYDVKM. Trimming took off 1 base at V and 1 base at J, with 2 bases between the two ends. This CDR3 has 13 amino acids. The CDR3 sequence: CASSLYSNQPQHF. CDR3 sequence (DNA): TGTGCCAGCAGTTTATACAGCAATCAGCCCCAGCATTTT.

This chain uses TRBV7-2 with TRBJ2-5, with D unclear. In germline, CDR1 is SGHTA, CDR2 FQGNSA. V was trimmed by 1 base and J by 11 bases, leaving 11 bases between them. CDR3 length equals 12 residues. The CDR3 bases are TGTGCCAGCAGCTTAGTCGTAGGAGAGCAGTACTTC. Its protein product is CASSLVVGEQYF.

Judged by abundance, this clonotype is medium-sized. This rearrangement joins TRBV10-3 to TRBJ1-5, with D perhaps TRBD1 (6 bases). Trimming stripped 6 bases from V and 4 bases from J, with 16 bases between. The CDR3 is 15 amino acids. Germline CDR1 ENHRY, CDR2 SYGVKD. This CDR3 reads CAISERGAENQPQHF. The DNA of the CDR3 is TGTGCCATCAGCGAGCGGGGGGCCGAGAATCAGCCCCAGCATTTT.

By frequency in the sample, this clonotype is medium-sized. The chain joins TRBV7-2 to TRBJ2-7, with TRBD2 as a possible D gene (6 bases). The germline gives CDR1 SGHTA, CDR2 FQGNSA. Trimming left V 5 bases short and J 1 base short, with 12 bases between. The CDR3 runs 14 residues. The CDR3: CASSTDYNSYEQYF. In DNA form, the CDR3 reads TGTGCCAGCAGCACGGACTATAATTCCTACGAGCAGTACTTC.